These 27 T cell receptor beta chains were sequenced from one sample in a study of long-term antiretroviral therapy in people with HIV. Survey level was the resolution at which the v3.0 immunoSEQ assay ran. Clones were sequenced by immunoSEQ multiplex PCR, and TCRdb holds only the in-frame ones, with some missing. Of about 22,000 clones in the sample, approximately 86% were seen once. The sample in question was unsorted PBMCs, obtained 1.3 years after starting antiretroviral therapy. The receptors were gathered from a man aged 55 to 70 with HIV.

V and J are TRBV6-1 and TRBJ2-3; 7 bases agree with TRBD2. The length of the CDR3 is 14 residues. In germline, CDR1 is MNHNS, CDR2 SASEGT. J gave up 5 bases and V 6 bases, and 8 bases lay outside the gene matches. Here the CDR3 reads CASSLLALGDTQYF. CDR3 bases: TGTGCCAGCAGCCTACTAGCGTTGGGAGATACGCAGTATTTT.

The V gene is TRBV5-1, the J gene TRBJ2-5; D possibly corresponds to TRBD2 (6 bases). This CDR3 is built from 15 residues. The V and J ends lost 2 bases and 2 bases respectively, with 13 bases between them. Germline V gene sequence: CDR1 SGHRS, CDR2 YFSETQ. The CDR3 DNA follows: TGCGCCAGCAGCTTCCTGGAGGGTCCTCAAGAGACCCAGTACTTC. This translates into CASSFLEGPQETQYF.

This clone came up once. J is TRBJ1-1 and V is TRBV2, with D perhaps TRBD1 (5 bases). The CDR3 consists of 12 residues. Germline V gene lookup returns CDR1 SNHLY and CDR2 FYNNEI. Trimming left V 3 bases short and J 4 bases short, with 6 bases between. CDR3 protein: CASSDGGTEAFF. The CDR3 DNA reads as TGTGCCAGCAGTGATGGGGGCACTGAAGCTTTCTTT.

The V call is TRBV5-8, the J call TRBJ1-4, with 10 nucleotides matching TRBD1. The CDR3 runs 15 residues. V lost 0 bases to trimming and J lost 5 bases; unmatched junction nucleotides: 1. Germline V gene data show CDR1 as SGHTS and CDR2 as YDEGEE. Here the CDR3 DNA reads TGTGCCAGCAGCTTGGGGGGACAGGGGAATGAAAAACTGTTTTTT. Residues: CASSLGGQGNEKLFF.

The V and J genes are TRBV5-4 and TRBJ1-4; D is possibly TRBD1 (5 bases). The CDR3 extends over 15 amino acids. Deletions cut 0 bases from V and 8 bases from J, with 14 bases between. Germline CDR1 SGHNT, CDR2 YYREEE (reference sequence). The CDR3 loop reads CASSLVGGSGEKLFF. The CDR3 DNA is TGTGCCAGCAGCTTGGTTGGGGGGAGCGGAGAAAAACTGTTTTTT.

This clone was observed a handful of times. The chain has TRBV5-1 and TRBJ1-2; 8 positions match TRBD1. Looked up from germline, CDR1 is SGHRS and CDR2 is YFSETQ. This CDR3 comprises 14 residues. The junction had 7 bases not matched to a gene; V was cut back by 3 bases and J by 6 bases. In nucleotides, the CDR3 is TGCGCCAGCAGCTATAACAGGGGGATGGATGGCTACACCTTC. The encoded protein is CASSYNRGMDGYTF.

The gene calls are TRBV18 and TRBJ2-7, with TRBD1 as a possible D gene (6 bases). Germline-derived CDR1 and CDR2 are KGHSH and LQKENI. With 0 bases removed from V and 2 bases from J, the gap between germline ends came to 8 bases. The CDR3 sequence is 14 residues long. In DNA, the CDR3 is TGTGCCAGCTCACCACCGCCAGGGGCCTACGAGCAGTACTTC. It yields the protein CASSPPPGAYEQYF.

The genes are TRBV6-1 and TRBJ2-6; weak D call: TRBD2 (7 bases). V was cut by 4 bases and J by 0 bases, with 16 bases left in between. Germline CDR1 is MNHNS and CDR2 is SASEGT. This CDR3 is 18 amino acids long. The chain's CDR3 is CASSATWGGGSGANVLTF. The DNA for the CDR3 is TGTGCCAGCAGTGCCACATGGGGAGGGGGCTCTGGGGCCAACGTCCTGACTTTC.

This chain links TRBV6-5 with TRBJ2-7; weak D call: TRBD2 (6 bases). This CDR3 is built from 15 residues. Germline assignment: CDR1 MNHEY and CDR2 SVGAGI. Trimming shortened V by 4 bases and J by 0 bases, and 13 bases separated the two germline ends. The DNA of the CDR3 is TGTGCCAGCAGTTCCTCTAGCGCCAACTCCTACGAGCAGTACTTC. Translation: CASSSSSANSYEQYF.

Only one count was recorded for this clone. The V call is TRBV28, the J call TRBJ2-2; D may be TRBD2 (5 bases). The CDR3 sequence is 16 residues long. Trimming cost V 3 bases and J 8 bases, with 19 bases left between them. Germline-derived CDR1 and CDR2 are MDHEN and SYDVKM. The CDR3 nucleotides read TGTGCCAGCAGTTTTGGGAGAGGGCCTCCCCCGGGGGAGCTGTTTTTT. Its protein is CASSFGRGPPPGELFF.

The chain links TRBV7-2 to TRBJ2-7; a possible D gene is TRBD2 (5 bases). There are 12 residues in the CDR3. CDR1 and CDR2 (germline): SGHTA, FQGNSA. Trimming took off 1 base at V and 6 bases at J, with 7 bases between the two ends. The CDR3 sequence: CASSLDRGEQYF. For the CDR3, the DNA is TGTGCCAGCAGCTTAGATCGGGGCGAGCAGTACTTC.

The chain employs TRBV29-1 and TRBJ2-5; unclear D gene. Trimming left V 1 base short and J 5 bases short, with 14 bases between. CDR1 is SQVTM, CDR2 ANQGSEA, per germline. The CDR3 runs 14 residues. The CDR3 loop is CSVEGSAVRETQYF. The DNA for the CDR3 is TGCAGCGTTGAAGGGTCGGCAGTAAGGGAGACCCAGTACTTC.

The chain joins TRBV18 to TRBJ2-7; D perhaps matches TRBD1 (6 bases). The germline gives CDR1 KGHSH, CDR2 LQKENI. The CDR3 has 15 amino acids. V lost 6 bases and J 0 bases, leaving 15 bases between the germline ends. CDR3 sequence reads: CASSLRQASSYEQYF. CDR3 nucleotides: TGTGCCAGCTCCCTTAGACAGGCGAGCTCCTACGAGCAGTACTTC.

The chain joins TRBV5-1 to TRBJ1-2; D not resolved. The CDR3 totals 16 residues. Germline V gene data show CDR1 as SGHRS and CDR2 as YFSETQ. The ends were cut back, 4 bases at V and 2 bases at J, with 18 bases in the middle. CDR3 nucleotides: TGCGCCAGCAGCCCCACGGTTCCGCCTCCCAACTATGGCTACACCTTC. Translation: CASSPTVPPPNYGYTF.

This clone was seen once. The CDR3 is CASSYSGVVSGQPQHF. For the CDR3, the DNA is TGTGCCAGCAGTTACTCGGGAGTGGTCTCGGGTCAGCCCCAGCATTTT. The chain employs TRBV6-5 and TRBJ1-5, with D unclear. The CDR3 sequence is 16 residues long. Germline CDR1 and CDR2: MNHEY and SVGAGI. Trimming shortened V by 0 bases and J by 6 bases, and 15 bases separated the two germline ends.

The DNA for the CDR3 is TGTGCCATCAGTGAACTAGCGGAGGGCTACGAGCAGTACTTC. As protein: CAISELAEGYEQYF. This chain uses TRBV10-3 with TRBJ2-7; 8 bases map to TRBD2. Germline CDR1 and CDR2: ENHRY and SYGVKD. This CDR3 spans 14 amino acids. The trim removed 3 bases at V and 3 bases at J, leaving 4 bases unmatched.

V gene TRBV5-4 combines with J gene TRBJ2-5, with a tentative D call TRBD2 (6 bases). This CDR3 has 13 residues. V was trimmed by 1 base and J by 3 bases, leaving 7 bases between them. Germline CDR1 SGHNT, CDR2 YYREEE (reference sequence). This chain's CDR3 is CASSLPGEETQYF. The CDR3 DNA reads TGTGCCAGCAGCTTGCCGGGGGAAGAGACCCAGTACTTC.

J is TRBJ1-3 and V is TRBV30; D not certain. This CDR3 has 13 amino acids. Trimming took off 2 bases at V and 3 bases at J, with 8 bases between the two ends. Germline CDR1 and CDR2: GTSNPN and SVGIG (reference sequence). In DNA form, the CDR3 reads TGTGCCTGGAGTTTTGTAGGTGGAAACACCATATATTTT. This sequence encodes CAWSFVGGNTIYF. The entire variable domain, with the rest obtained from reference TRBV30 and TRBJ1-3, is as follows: SQTIHQWPATLVQPVGSPLSLECTVEGTSNPNLYWYRQAAGRGLQLLFYSVGIGQISSEVPQNLSASRPQDRQFILSSKKLLLSDSGFYLCAWSFVGGNTIYFGEGSWLTVV.

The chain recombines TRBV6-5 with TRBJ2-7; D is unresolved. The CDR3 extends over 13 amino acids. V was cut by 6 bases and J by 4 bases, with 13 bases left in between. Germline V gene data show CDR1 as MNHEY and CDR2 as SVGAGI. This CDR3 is CASSRRREYEQYF. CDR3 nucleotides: TGTGCCAGCAGCCGACGAAGAGAATACGAGCAGTACTTC.

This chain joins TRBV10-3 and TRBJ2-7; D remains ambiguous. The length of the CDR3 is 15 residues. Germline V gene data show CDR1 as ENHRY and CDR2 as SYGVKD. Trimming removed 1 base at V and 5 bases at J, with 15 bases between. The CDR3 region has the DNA TGTGCCATCAGTGAGTTTACCTACACGTCCAACGAGCAGTACTTC. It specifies CAISEFTYTSNEQYF.

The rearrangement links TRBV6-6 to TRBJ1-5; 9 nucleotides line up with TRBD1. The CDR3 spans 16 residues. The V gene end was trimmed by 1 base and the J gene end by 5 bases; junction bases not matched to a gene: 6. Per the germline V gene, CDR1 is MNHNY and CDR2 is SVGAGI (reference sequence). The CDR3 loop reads CASSYLLGQGHQPQHF. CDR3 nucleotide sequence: TGTGCCAGCAGTTACTTATTAGGACAGGGGCATCAGCCCCAGCATTTT.

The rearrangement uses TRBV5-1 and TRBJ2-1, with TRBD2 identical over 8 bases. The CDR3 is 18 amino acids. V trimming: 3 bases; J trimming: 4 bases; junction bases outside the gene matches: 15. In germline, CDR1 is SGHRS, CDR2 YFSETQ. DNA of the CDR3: TGCGCCAGCAGCTCCGAAACTCCAGGAGTAGCGGGATACAATGAGCAGTTCTTC. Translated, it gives CASSSETPGVAGYNEQFF.

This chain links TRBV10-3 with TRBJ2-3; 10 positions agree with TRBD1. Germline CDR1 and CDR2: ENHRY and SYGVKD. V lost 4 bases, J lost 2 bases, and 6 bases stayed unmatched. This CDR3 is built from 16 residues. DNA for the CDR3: TGTGCCATCAGTGGCGGGGGACAGGGGACCACAGATACGCAGTATTTT. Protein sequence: CAISGGGQGTTDTQYF.

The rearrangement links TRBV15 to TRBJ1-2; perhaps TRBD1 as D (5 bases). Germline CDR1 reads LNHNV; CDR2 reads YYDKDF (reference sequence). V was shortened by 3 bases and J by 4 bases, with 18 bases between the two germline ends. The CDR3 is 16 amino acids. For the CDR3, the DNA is TGTGCCACCAGCAGGGGGGTTGTGGGAAACGGCTATGGCTACACCTTC. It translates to CATSRGVVGNGYGYTF.

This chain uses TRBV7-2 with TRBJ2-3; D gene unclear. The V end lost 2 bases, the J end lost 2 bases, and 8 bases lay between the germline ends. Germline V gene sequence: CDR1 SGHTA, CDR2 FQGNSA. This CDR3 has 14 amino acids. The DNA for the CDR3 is TGTGCCAGCAGCTTATGGCGGATCACAGATACGCAGTATTTT. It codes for CASSLWRITDTQYF.

In nucleotides, the CDR3 is TGTGCCAGCAGTGAAGCCGGGACAGGAGACTACGAGCAGTACTTC. This gives the protein CASSEAGTGDYEQYF. J is TRBJ2-7 and V is TRBV6-1, with TRBD1 matching over 8 bases. The CDR3 length is 15 residues. V shed 0 bases and J 3 bases; nucleotides not matched to a gene: 4. Germline values: CDR1 MNHNS, CDR2 SASEGT.

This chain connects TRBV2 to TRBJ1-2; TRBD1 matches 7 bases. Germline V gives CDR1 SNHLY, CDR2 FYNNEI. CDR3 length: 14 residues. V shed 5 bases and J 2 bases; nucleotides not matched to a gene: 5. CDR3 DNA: TGTGCCAGCAGTTCCCAAGGGGGCAACTATGGCTACACCTTC. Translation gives CASSSQGGNYGYTF.